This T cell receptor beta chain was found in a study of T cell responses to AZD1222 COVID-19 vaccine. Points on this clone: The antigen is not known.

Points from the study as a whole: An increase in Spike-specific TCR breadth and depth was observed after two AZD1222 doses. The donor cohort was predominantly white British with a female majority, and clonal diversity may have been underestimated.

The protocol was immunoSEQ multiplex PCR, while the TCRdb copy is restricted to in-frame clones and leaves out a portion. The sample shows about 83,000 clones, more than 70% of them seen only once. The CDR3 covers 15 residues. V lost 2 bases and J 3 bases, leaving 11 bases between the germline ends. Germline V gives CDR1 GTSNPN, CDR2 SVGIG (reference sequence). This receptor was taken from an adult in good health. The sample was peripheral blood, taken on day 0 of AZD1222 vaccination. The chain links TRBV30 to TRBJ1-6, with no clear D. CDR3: CAWSKARDYNSPLHF. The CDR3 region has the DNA TGTGCCTGGAGTAAAGCCCGGGACTATAATTCACCCCTCCACTTT.